The 23 T cell receptor beta chains below were found in one sample sequenced in a study of graft-versus-host responses after intestinal transplantation. Using immunoSEQ multiplex PCR, the repertoire was profiled, and TCRdb retains in-frame clones only, with some absent. This table holds about 100,000 clones, about 90% found once. For these receptors, no antigen is known. The sample here was unstimulated CD8+ T cells sorted from spleen or lymph node cells, taken before intestinal transplant. The receptors originated from a human donor who received an intestinal transplant.

This rearrangement joins TRBV9 to TRBJ2-5, with a possible D match to TRBD2 (6 bases). The ends were cut back, 4 bases at V and 1 base at J, with 14 bases in the middle. The V gene's germline CDR1 is SGDLS and CDR2 YYNGEE. The CDR3 sequence is 15 residues long. The CDR3 DNA reads as TGTGCCAGCAGCACGACCGCTAGCGCCCAAGAGACCCAGTACTTC. It specifies CASSTTASAQETQYF. Full variable domain (remainder filled in from reference TRBV9 and TRBJ2-5): DSGVTQTPKHLITATGQRVTLRCSPRSGDLSVYWYQQSLDQGLQFLIQYYNGEERAKGNILERFSAQQFPDLHSELNLSSLELGDSALYFCASSTTASAQETQYFGPGTRLLVL.

The chain employs TRBV4-1 and TRBJ1-1, with D perhaps TRBD1 (5 bases). The V gene's germline CDR1 is MGHRA and CDR2 YSYEKL. CDR3 length: 14 amino acids. Trimming took 0 bases from V and 1 from J, leaving 6 bases between them. This CDR3 reads CASSQERGNTEAFF. CDR3 bases: TGCGCCAGCAGCCAAGAAAGGGGGAACACTGAAGCTTTCTTT.

The chain has TRBV28 and TRBJ2-3; 7 nucleotides match TRBD2. This CDR3 has 14 amino acids. The V segment lost 3 bases and the J segment 0 bases; nucleotides outside the gene matches: 0. Germline V gives CDR1 MDHEN, CDR2 SYDVKM. CDR3: CASSFSGSTDTQYF. The CDR3 region has the DNA TGTGCCAGCAGTTTTAGCGGGAGCACAGATACGCAGTATTTT. Using reference TRBV28 and TRBJ2-3 for the parts outside the CDR3, the full variable domain is DVKVTQSSRYLVKRTGEKVFLECVQDMDHENMFWYRQDPGLGLRLIYFSYDVKMKEKGDIPEGYSVSREKKERFSLILESASTNQTSMYLCASSFSGSTDTQYFGPGTRLTVL.

This chain connects TRBV7-2 to TRBJ2-3, with D perhaps matching TRBD2 (7 bases). Trimming took off 5 bases at V and 0 bases at J, with 12 bases between the two ends. The V gene's germline CDR1 is SGHTA and CDR2 FQGNSA. The CDR3 has 15 amino acids. CDR3 DNA: TGTGCCAGCAGCGAGGCGGGGGCTAGCACAGATACGCAGTATTTT. It specifies CASSEAGASTDTQYF.

Here the CDR3 DNA reads TGCGCCAGCGGGCTAGCGGGGGACTCCTACAATGAGCAGTTCTTC. This gives the protein CASGLAGDSYNEQFF. This sequence joins TRBV5-1 and TRBJ2-1; 10 bases align to TRBD2. The germline V gene has CDR1 SGHRS and CDR2 YFSETQ. The CDR3 totals 15 residues. V was pared by 7 bases and J by 0 bases, with 4 bases of the junction left unmatched.

The V and J genes are TRBV5-1 and TRBJ2-1; D possibly corresponds to TRBD1 (5 bases). V lost 1 base and J lost 0, with 8 bases in between. This CDR3 is 15 amino acids long. Germline V CDR1 and CDR2: SGHRS, YFSETQ. CDR3 amino acids: CASSLTRDSYNEQFF. The CDR3 region has the DNA TGCGCCAGCAGCTTGACCAGGGACTCCTACAATGAGCAGTTCTTC.

The V call is TRBV19, the J call TRBJ2-1, with a tentative D call TRBD1 (5 bases). The CDR3 totals 15 residues. V gave up 6 bases and J gave up 8 bases, with 20 bases separating them. The germline V gene has CDR1 LNHDA and CDR2 SQIVND (reference sequence). CDR3 amino acids: CASSYGASLEDEQFF. The CDR3 nucleotides are TGTGCCAGTAGCTATGGGGCATCTCTTGAGGATGAGCAGTTCTTC.

The chain carries TRBV27 and TRBJ1-4, with 11 positions matching TRBD1. Germline CDR1 is MNHEY and CDR2 is SMNVEV (reference sequence). This CDR3 is 18 amino acids long. J was trimmed by 4 bases and V by 4 bases; bases with no gene match: 11. The CDR3 here is CASSSRGQGDNSNEKLFF. For the CDR3, the DNA is TGTGCCAGCAGTTCCCGGGGACAGGGGGATAATAGTAATGAAAAACTGTTTTTT.

This chain connects TRBV6-5 to TRBJ1-1; D gene uncertain. With 2 bases removed from V and 6 bases from J, the gap between germline ends came to 13 bases. Germline assignment: CDR1 MNHEY and CDR2 SVGAGI. CDR3 length equals 14 residues. CDR3: CASSYTQRLAEAFF. The CDR3 DNA is TGTGCCAGCAGTTACACACAACGTTTAGCTGAAGCTTTCTTT.

Here the CDR3 DNA reads TGTGCCAGCAGTCTTGACTACAATGAGCAGTTCTTC. This sequence encodes CASSLDYNEQFF. The chain recombines TRBV27 with TRBJ2-1; the D is unclear. The germline CDR1 and CDR2 sequences are MNHEY and SMNVEV (reference sequence). The CDR3 has 12 residues. V was cut by 5 bases and J by 3 bases, with 5 bases left in between.

A few counts support this clone. This chain joins TRBV6-5 and TRBJ1-3; D not certain. Trimming removed 0 bases at V and 7 bases at J, with 13 bases between. The length of the CDR3 is 15 residues. Germline CDR1 and CDR2: MNHEY and SVGAGI. DNA of the CDR3: TGTGCCAGCAGTTACTCGAGGGAGCCGGGGAACACCATATATTTT. It is translated as CASSYSREPGNTIYF.

This clone was seen a handful of times. The chain employs TRBV6-1 and TRBJ2-7; D call uncertain. Trimming removed 3 bases from V and 4 bases from J, with 7 bases in between. Germline V gene lookup returns CDR1 MNHNS and CDR2 SASEGT. The CDR3 loop spans 12 amino acids. The CDR3 DNA sequence: TGTGCCAGCAGTGATCTAGGTTACGAGCAGTACTTC. Its protein is CASSDLGYEQYF.

This sequence joins TRBV28 and TRBJ2-3; either TRBD1 or TRBD2 may fit D (5 bases each). Trimming took 7 bases from V and 2 from J, leaving 10 bases between them. The CDR3 is 13 amino acids. The germline V gene encodes CDR1 MDHEN and CDR2 SYDVKM. DNA of the CDR3: TGTGCCAGCATGGGGACGCACACAGATACGCAGTATTTT. Translated, it gives CASMGTHTDTQYF.

The V and J genes are TRBV5-6 and TRBJ2-1, with 7 bases lining up with TRBD1. In germline, CDR1 is SGHDT, CDR2 YYEEEE. CDR3 length: 15 amino acids. Germline trimming cut 4 bases from V and 2 bases from J; bases unmatched to any gene: 6. The CDR3 sequence: CASSDWTGPYNEQFF. The CDR3 nucleotides read TGTGCCAGCAGCGATTGGACAGGACCCTACAATGAGCAGTTCTTC.

For the CDR3, the DNA is TGTGCCAGCAGTTCCGGTCCATACACTGAAGCTTTCTTT. Translated: CASSSGPYTEAFF. The rearrangement links TRBV6-5 to TRBJ1-1; D unresolved. The germline V gene encodes CDR1 MNHEY and CDR2 SVGAGI. The CDR3 extends over 13 amino acids. Trimming pared 4 bases from V and 3 bases from J, leaving 9 bases between.

The rearrangement joins TRBV5-1 to TRBJ2-5; unclear D gene. The germline CDR1 and CDR2 sequences are SGHRS and YFSETQ. CDR3 length equals 14 residues. V was pared by 2 bases and J by 0 bases, with 8 bases between. CDR3 in DNA: TGCGCCAGCAGCTTACCCGCGAACCAAGAGACCCAGTACTTC. Translation gives CASSLPANQETQYF.

The count of this clone is one. The gene calls are TRBV15 and TRBJ1-2, with 7 positions matching TRBD1. The CDR3 sequence is 14 residues long. V gave up 8 bases and J gave up 1 base; unmatched junction bases: 7. From germline, CDR1 is LNHNV and CDR2 YYDKDF (reference sequence). CDR3: CATSGGRNNYGYTF. The CDR3 DNA sequence: TGTGCCACCTCAGGGGGACGGAATAACTATGGCTACACCTTC.

This chain connects TRBV7-9 to TRBJ1-5; D is perhaps TRBD1 (5 bases). V was shortened by 5 bases and J by 4 bases, with 12 bases between the two germline ends. The germline V gene encodes CDR1 SEHNR and CDR2 FQNEAQ (reference sequence). The CDR3 contains 14 residues. CDR3 DNA sequence: TGTGCCAGCAGCCTGACAGACTATAATCAGCCCCAGCATTTT. This translates into CASSLTDYNQPQHF.

The chain uses TRBV21-1 and TRBJ2-5; the DNA was not used to check the table's D call, TRBD2. TRBV21-1 is given as a pseudogene. This CDR3 contains 17 residues. Written as DNA, the CDR3 is TGTGCCAGCAGTTCAAGCGGGAGTAGGGTACTCCAAGAGACCCAGTACTTC. Residues: CASSSSGSRVLQETQYF.

CDR3 DNA sequence: TGTGCCAGCAGCTTAGTTCGCTCTGGGGCCAACGTCCTGACTTTC. Its translation: CASSLVRSGANVLTF. The chain joins TRBV11-2 to TRBJ2-6; the D is unclear. The germline CDR1 and CDR2 sequences are SGHAT and FQNNGV. The CDR3 consists of 15 residues. V dropped 1 base and J dropped 0 bases, with 4 bases sitting between them.

This chain connects TRBV7-9 to TRBJ2-7; no firm D call. Germline V gives CDR1 SEHNR, CDR2 FQNEAQ (reference sequence). The CDR3 totals 13 residues. Between the trimmed V and J ends, which lost 3 bases and 2 bases, there was a span of 8 bases. The CDR3 sequence is CASSLTATYEQYF. The CDR3 DNA sequence: TGTGCCAGCAGCTTGACGGCTACCTACGAGCAGTACTTC.

This chain links TRBV6-6 with TRBJ1-6, with D hard to call. The length of the CDR3 is 15 residues. The V gene's germline CDR1 is MNHNY and CDR2 SVGAGI (reference sequence). V lost 0 bases, J lost 7 bases, and 10 bases lay in between. The CDR3 bases are TGTGCCAGCAGTTACTCGATCGGAGAGAATTCACCCCTCCACTTT. It is translated as CASSYSIGENSPLHF.

This chain connects TRBV9 to TRBJ2-7; tentatively, D is TRBD1 or TRBD2 (5 bases each). The CDR3 is 14 residues long. Trimming took off 3 bases at V and 2 bases at J, with 12 bases between the two ends. CDR1 is SGDLS, CDR2 YYNGEE, per germline. CDR3 nucleotide sequence: TGTGCCAGCAGCGCCCGGGGCAGCGCCTACGAGCAGTACTTC. Translation gives CASSARGSAYEQYF.